This T cell receptor beta chain was profiled in a study of blood T cell repertoires in COVID-19. Study-level information: Acute and convalescent COVID-19 specimens originated in the United States, Italy and Spain. The cDNA or gDNA used as material had been derived from T cells, B-cell-depleted T cells, or PBMCs.

Methods used by the authors: Cell counts per sample came from amplifying reference gene primers. Generated by immunoSEQ multiplex PCR, the TCRdb table keeps only in-frame clones and is missing some. The D gene and trimming were derived from the DNA, and the V and J assignments and clone size from that table. The data contain around 130,000 clones, roughly 90% of them singletons. This sequence originates from a middle-aged man with acute or convalescent COVID-19. Sequencing was performed on peripheral blood.

The CDR3 reads CASSAGLAGGADEQFF. CDR3 DNA sequence: TGCGCCAGCAGCGCGGGACTAGCGGGAGGAGCGGATGAGCAGTTCTTC. The genes are TRBV5-1 and TRBJ2-1, with TRBD2 matching 15 bases. The germline gives CDR1 SGHRS, CDR2 YFSETQ. V lost 4 bases to trimming and J lost 8 bases; unmatched junction nucleotides: 7. The CDR3 runs to 16 residues.